This TCR beta chain comes out of a study of T cells in Graves' hyperthyroidism and ophthalmopathy. Deletions cut 2 bases from V and 2 bases from J, with 10 bases between. CDR3 length equals 14 residues. Germline V gene sequence: CDR1 SGHVS, CDR2 FQNEAQ. It was RNA transcripts that yielded the amplified TCR beta CDR3 regions. The HTBI primer set served for first-round RT-PCR of the TCR CDR3. TCRdb re-called the multiplex PCR reads through MiXCR, storing one row per CDR3 protein. The table includes fewer than 650,000 distinct CDR3 sequences, 40% to 50% detected once. This clonotype came up a few times. The sample taken for sequencing was peripheral blood or thyroid tissue (not recorded which). The receptor was derived from an adult woman with Graves' disease, either hyperthyroidism or ophthalmopathy (not recorded which). This rearrangement joins TRBV7-8 to TRBJ2-7; no clear D gene. CDR3 amino acids: CASSLRHLTYEQYF. CDR3 nucleotides: TGTGCCAGCAGCTTACGACACCTGACCTACGAGCAGTACTTC.